Listed below are T cell receptor beta chains from one sample, sequenced in a study of CD8 T cells in ankylosing spondylitis. TCRdb re-called the 5' RACE reads with MiXCR, one entry per CDR3 protein. The repertoire has some 220,000 distinct CDR3 sequences, just under 7.5% of them found once; the top ten carry around 14%. Specimen: blood, either unsorted or a sorted T cell fraction (not recorded which). These receptors were collected from a male donor with ankylosing spondylitis. The CDR3 runs from the conserved cysteine through the conserved F or W. The D gene is left open where the match is weak. Only part of the rows carry a size: once, few, many, or a class if the clone is expanded.

v_gene	j_gene	d_gene	abundance	CDR3aa	CDR3nt
TRBV29-1	TRBJ1-2	NA	many	CSVGSGGGGAPHGYTF	TGCAGCGTTGGAAGCGGGGGCGGAGGGGCCCCCCACGGCTACACCTTC
TRBV7-9	TRBJ2-7	NA	many	CASSLVGGAHEQYF	TGTGCCAGCAGCTTAGTTGGAGGGGCCCACGAGCAGTACTTC
TRBV7-9	TRBJ1-2	NA	few	CASSPSGAFYGYTF	TGTGCCAGCAGCCCGTCTGGGGCCTTCTATGGCTACACCTTC
TRBV9	TRBJ2-5	TRBD2	many	CASSLHPRLAGSQETQYF	TGTGCCAGCAGCTTACACCCCCGACTAGCGGGGAGCCAAGAGACCCAGTACTTC
TRBV6-2/TRBV6-3	TRBJ1-1	TRBD1	many	CASTVRQGWEAEAFF	TGTGCCAGCACCGTCAGACAGGGCTGGGAGGCTGAAGCTTTCTTT
TRBV27	TRBJ2-1	TRBD2	NA	CASTSWSSGWIEQFF	TGTGCCAGCACCTCCTGGAGTAGCGGGTGGATAGAGCAGTTCTTC
TRBV20-1	TRBJ2-5	NA	NA	CSARALRVNQETQYF	TGCAGTGCTAGAGCGCTACGCGTCAATCAAGAGACCCAGTACTTC
TRBV30	TRBJ1-1	NA	many	CAWNPYTEAFF	TGTGCCTGGAATCCGTACACTGAAGCTTTCTTT
TRBV20-1	TRBJ2-5	NA	many	CSARHAREETQYF	TGCAGTGCTAGACATGCCAGGGAAGAGACCCAGTACTTC
TRBV5-1	TRBJ1-4	NA	many	CASSPTRANEKLFF	TGCGCCAGCAGCCCGACCAGGGCTAATGAAAAACTGTTTTTT
TRBV2	TRBJ2-1	NA	NA	CASTTVDSYNEQFF	TGTGCCAGCACGACTGTTGACTCCTACAATGAGCAGTTCTTC
TRBV28	TRBJ2-3	TRBD1	many	CASSHRGPSTDTQYF	TGTGCCAGCAGTCACAGGGGACCATCCACAGATACGCAGTATTTT
TRBV6-5	TRBJ2-5	NA	many	CASRRYQETQYF	TGTGCCAGCAGGAGGTATCAAGAGACCCAGTACTTC
TRBV29-1	TRBJ2-2	TRBD2	many	CSATGGTGELFF	TGCAGCGCGACGGGGGGGACCGGGGAGCTGTTTTTT
TRBV7-9	TRBJ1-1	NA	NA	CASSRGDRRNTEAFF	TGTGCCAGCAGCAGAGGGGACCGAAGGAACACTGAAGCTTTCTTT
TRBV29-1	TRBJ2-3	NA	many	CSADSGALTDTQYF	TGCAGCGCCGACTCGGGTGCACTAACAGATACGCAGTATTTT
TRBV19	TRBJ1-1	NA	few	CASSMFAGTEAFF	TGTGCCAGTAGTATGTTTGCAGGGACTGAAGCTTTCTTT
TRBV5-1	TRBJ2-7	NA	many	CASSLNRDGAYEQYF	TGCGCCAGCAGCTTGAACCGGGACGGGGCCTACGAGCAGTACTTC
TRBV6-5	TRBJ2-1	NA	many	CASSRGNNEQFF	TGTGCCAGCAGTCGGGGCAACAATGAGCAGTTCTTC
TRBV27	TRBJ1-4	NA	NA	CASSLEGATNEKLFF	TGTGCCAGCAGTTTAGAGGGCGCAACTAATGAAAAACTGTTTTTT
TRBV6-2/TRBV6-3	TRBJ1-1	TRBD1	NA	CASSYVDRGGTEAFF	TGTGCCAGCAGTTACGTTGACAGGGGAGGGACTGAAGCTTTCTTT
TRBV27	TRBJ2-1	NA	many	CASSPWDARNEQFF	TGTGCCAGCAGCCCCTGGGACGCCCGCAATGAGCAGTTCTTC
TRBV9	TRBJ2-7	NA	many	CASSVGDLSSYEQYF	TGTGCCAGCAGCGTAGGGGACCTAAGCTCCTACGAGCAGTACTTC
TRBV6-1	TRBJ2-7	NA	NA	CASRRVRSGSYEQYF	TGTGCCAGCAGACGGGTGCGGAGCGGCTCCTACGAGCAGTACTTC
TRBV7-6	TRBJ2-6	NA	NA	CASSLTPSGANVLTF	TGTGCCAGCAGCCTTACTCCCTCTGGGGCCAACGTCCTGACTTTC
TRBV12-3/TRBV12-4	TRBJ2-5	NA	many	CASSLAQLGWSETQYF	TGTGCCAGCAGTTTAGCGCAACTGGGTTGGAGTGAGACCCAGTACTTC
TRBV10-2	TRBJ2-7	NA	many	CASSDRWVAKSYEQYF	TGCGCCAGCAGTGATCGGTGGGTAGCGAAGTCCTACGAGCAGTACTTC
TRBV20-1	TRBJ2-1	TRBD2	many	CSAAGLADYNEQFF	TGCAGTGCAGCAGGACTAGCGGATTACAATGAGCAGTTCTTC
TRBV3-1	TRBJ2-7	NA	many	CASSQELGIFYEQYF	TGTGCCAGCAGCCAAGAACTCGGGATCTTTTATGAGCAGTACTTC
TRBV28	TRBJ1-1	NA	many	CASSLDRAGLSNTEAFF	TGTGCCAGCAGTTTAGATAGGGCAGGCCTATCGAACACTGAAGCTTTCTTT
TRBV6-1	TRBJ1-5	NA	NA	CASRSRVGGNQPQHF	TGTGCCAGCAGGTCCAGGGTGGGAGGCAATCAGCCCCAGCATTTT
TRBV20-1	TRBJ2-3	TRBD2	NA	CSGYSGYTADTQYF	TGCAGTGGATATAGCGGGTACACCGCTGATACGCAGTATTTT
TRBV20-1	TRBJ2-1	NA	many	CSARGQDHYNEQFF	TGCAGTGCTAGGGGGCAGGACCACTACAATGAGCAGTTCTTC
TRBV5-1	TRBJ2-7	NA	many	CASSSPPAYEQYF	TGCGCCAGCAGCTCCCCCCCGGCCTACGAGCAGTACTTC
TRBV4-3	TRBJ1-1	TRBD1	few	CASSQGQGAREAFF	TGCGCCAGCAGCCAGGGACAGGGGGCGCGTGAAGCTTTCTTT
TRBV28	TRBJ2-1	TRBD2	NA	CASSFLAGGSGEQFF	TGTGCCAGCAGTTTTCTAGCGGGGGGGAGTGGTGAGCAGTTCTTC
TRBV19	TRBJ2-4	NA	few	CASSIEQFDIQYF	TGTGCCAGTAGTATCGAGCAGTTCGACATTCAGTACTTC
TRBV20-1	TRBJ2-5	NA	many	CSAVPTGHQKETQYF	TGCAGTGCTGTGCCTACGGGACACCAGAAAGAGACCCAGTACTTC
TRBV7-2	TRBJ1-2	NA	many	CASSFGLGYTF	TGTGCCAGCAGCTTTGGTTTAGGCTACACCTTC
TRBV6-1	TRBJ2-5	NA	NA	CASTRRVNGQETQYF	TGTGCCAGCACTCGCCGGGTCAATGGACAAGAGACCCAGTACTTC
TRBV27	TRBJ2-7	TRBD2	few	CASSFSGTSSYEQYF	TGTGCCAGCAGTTTTAGCGGGACTTCCTCCTACGAGCAGTACTTC
TRBV11-1	TRBJ2-7	NA	many	CASSGGVEDNLRPYEQYF	TGTGCCAGCAGCGGAGGGGTGGAAGACAACCTAAGACCATACGAGCAGTACTTC
TRBV5-5	TRBJ2-1	NA	few	CASSLASGTYNEQFF	TGTGCCAGCAGCTTGGCATCTGGTACCTACAATGAGCAGTTCTTC
TRBV5-1	TRBJ1-4	NA	many	CASSLGQPGEKLFF	TGCGCCAGCTCGCTGGGGCAACCCGGTGAAAAACTGTTTTTT
TRBV12-3/TRBV12-4	TRBJ1-1	NA	many	CAIRGRETEAFF	TGTGCCATAAGGGGTAGAGAGACTGAAGCTTTCTTT